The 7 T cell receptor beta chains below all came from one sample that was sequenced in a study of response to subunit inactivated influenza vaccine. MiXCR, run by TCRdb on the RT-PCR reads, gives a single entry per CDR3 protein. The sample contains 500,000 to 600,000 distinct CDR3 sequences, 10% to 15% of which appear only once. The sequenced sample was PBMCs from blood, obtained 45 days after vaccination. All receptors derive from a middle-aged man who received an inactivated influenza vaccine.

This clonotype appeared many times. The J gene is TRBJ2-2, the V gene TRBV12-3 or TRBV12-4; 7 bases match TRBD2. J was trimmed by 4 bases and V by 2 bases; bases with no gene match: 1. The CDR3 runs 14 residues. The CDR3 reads CASSLTGGTGELFF. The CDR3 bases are TGTGCCAGCAGTTTAACGGGGGGCACCGGGGAGCTGTTTTTT.

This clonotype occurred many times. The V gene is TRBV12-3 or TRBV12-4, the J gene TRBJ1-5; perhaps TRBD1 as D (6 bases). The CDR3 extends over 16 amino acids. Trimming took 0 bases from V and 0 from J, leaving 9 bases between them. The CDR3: CASSLAPGASNQPQHF. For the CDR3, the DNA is TGTGCCAGCAGTTTAGCCCCGGGGGCTAGCAATCAGCCCCAGCATTTT.

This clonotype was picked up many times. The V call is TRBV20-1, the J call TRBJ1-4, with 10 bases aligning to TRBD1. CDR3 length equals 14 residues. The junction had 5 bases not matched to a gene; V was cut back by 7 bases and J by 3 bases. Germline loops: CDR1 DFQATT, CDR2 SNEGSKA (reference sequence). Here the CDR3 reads CSVDRGLSNEKLFF. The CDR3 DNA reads TGCAGTGTCGACAGGGGGCTCTCTAATGAAAAACTGTTTTTT.

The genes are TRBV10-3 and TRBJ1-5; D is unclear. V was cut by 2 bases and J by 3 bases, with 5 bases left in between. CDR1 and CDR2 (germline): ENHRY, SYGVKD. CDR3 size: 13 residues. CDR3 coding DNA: TGTGCCATCAGTGAGGGTTTCAATCAGCCCCAGCATTTT. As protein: CAISEGFNQPQHF.

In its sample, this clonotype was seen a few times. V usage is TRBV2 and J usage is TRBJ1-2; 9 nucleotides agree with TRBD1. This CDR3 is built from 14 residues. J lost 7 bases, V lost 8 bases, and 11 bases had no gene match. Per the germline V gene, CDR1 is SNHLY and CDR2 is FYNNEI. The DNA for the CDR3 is TGTGCCAGCCATCCCGGACAGGGGAGTCGTGGCTACACCTTC. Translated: CASHPGQGSRGYTF.

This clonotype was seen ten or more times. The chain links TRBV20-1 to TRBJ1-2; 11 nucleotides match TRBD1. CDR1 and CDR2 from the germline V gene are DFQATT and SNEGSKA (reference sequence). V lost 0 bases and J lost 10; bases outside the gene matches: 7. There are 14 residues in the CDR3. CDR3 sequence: CSARDRTGGNSYTF. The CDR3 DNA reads TGCAGTGCTAGAGATAGGACAGGGGGCAATTCCTACACCTTC.

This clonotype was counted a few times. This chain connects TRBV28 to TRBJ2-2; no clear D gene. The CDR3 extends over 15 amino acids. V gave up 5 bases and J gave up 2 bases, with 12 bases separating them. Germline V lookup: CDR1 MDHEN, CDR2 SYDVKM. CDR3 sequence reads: CASSVTGLNTGELFF. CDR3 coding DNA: TGTGCCAGCAGTGTCACCGGGCTAAACACCGGGGAGCTGTTTTTT.